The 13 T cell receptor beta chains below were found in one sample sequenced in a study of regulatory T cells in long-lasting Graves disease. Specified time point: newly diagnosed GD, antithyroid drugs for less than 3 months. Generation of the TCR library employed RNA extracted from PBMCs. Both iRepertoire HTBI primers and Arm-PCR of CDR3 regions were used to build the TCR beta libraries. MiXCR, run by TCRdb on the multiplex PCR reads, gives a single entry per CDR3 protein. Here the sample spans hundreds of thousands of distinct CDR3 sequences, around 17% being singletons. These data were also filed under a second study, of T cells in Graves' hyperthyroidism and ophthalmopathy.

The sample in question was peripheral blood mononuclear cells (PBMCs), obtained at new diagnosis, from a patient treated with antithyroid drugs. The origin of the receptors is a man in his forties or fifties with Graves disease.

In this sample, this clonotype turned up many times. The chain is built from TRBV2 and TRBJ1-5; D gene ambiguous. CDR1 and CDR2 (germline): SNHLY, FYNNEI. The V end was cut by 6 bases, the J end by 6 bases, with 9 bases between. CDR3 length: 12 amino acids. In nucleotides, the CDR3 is TGTGCCAGCAGATCGGATACTCAGCCCCAGCATTTT. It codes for CASRSDTQPQHF.

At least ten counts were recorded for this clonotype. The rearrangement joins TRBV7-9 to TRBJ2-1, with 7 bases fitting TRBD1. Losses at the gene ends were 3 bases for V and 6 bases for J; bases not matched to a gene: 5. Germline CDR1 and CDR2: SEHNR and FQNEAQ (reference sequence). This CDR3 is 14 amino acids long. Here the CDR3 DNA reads TGTGCCAGCAGCTTGGGACAGCTAATCAATGAGCAGTTCTTC. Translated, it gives CASSLGQLINEQFF.

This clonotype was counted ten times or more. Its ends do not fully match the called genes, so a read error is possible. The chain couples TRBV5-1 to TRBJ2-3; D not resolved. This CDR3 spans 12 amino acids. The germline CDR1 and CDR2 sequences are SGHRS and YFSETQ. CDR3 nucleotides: TGTGCCAGCAGCCCGTACACAGATACGCAGTATTTT. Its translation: CASSPYTDTQYF. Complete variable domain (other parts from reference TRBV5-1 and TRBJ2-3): KAGVTQTPRYLIKTRGQQVTLSCSPISGHRSVSWYQQTPGQGLQFLFEYFSETQRNKGNFPGRFSGRQFSNSRSEMNVSTLELGDSALYLCASSPYTDTQYFGPGTRLTVL.

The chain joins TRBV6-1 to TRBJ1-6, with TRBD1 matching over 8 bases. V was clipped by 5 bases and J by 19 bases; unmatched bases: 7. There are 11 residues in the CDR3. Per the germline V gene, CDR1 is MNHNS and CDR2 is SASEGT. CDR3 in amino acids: CASSHQGASHF. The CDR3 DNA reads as TGTGCCAGCAGTCACCAGGGGGCATCTCACTTT.

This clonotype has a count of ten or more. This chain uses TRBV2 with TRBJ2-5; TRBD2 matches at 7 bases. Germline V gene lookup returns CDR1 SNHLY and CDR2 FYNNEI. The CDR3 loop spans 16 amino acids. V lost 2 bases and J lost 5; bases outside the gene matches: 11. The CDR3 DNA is TGTGCCAGCAGTGAAAGTTGGAGCGGGGACGGGGAGACCCAGTACTTC. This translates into CASSESWSGDGETQYF. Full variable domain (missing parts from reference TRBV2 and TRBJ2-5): EPEVTQTPSHQVTQMGQEVILRCVPISNHLYFYWYRQILGQKVEFLVSFYNNEISEKSEIFDDQFSVERPDGSNFTLKIRSTKLEDSAMYFCASSESWSGDGETQYFGPGTRLLVL.

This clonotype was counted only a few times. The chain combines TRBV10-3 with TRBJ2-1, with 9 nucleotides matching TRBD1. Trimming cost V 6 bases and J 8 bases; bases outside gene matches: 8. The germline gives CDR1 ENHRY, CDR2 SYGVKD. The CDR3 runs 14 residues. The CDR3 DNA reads TGTGCCATCAGACCGGGACAGGGTGACGATGAGCAGTTCTTC. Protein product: CAIRPGQGDDEQFF.

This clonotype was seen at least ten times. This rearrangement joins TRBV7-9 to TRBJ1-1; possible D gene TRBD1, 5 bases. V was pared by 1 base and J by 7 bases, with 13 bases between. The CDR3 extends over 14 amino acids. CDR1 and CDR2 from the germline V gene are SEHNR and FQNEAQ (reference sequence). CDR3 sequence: CASSLGPGNDEAFF. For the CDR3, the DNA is TGTGCCAGCAGCTTAGGTCCAGGGAACGATGAAGCTTTCTTT.

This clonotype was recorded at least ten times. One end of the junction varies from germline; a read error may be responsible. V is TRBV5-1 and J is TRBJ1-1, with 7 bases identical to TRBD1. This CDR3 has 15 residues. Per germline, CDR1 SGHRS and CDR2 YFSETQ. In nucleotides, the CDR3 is TGTGCCAGCAGCGGAAGACAGGGTAGGAACACTGAAGCTTTCTTT. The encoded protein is CASSGRQGRNTEAFF.

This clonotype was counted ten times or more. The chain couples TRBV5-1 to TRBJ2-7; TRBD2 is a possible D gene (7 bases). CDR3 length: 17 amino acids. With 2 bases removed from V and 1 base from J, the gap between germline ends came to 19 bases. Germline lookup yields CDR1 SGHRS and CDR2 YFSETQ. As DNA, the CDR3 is TGCGCCAGCAGCTTTGCGGCTAGGGGGGGAAGGTCCTACGAGCAGTACTTC. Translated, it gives CASSFAARGGRSYEQYF.

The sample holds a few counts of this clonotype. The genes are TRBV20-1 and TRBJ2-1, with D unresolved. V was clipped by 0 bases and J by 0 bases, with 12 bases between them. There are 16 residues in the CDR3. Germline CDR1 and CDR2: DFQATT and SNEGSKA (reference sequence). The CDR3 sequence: CSARDQRQGSYNEQFF. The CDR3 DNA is TGCAGTGCTAGAGACCAGAGACAAGGCTCCTACAATGAGCAGTTCTTC.

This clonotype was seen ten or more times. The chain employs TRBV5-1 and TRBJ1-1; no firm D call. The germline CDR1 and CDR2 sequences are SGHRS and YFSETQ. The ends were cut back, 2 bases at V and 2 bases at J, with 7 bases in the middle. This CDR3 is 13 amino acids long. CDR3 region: CASSFDVNTEAFF. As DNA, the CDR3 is TGCGCCAGCAGCTTTGACGTAAACACTGAAGCTTTCTTT.

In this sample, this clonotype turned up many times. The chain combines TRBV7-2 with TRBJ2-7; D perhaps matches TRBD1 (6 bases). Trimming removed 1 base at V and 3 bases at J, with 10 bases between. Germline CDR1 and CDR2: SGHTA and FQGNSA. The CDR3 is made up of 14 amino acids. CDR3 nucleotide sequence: TGTGCCAGCAGCTTAGTCGGGACATACTACGAGCAGTACTTC. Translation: CASSLVGTYYEQYF.

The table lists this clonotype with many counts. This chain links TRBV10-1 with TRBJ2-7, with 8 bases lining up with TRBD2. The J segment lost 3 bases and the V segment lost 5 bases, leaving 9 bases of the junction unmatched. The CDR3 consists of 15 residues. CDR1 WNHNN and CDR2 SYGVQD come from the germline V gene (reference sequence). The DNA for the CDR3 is TGCGCCAGCAGTCCCAGCAGAGGGACTAGCTACGAGCAGTACTTC. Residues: CASSPSRGTSYEQYF.